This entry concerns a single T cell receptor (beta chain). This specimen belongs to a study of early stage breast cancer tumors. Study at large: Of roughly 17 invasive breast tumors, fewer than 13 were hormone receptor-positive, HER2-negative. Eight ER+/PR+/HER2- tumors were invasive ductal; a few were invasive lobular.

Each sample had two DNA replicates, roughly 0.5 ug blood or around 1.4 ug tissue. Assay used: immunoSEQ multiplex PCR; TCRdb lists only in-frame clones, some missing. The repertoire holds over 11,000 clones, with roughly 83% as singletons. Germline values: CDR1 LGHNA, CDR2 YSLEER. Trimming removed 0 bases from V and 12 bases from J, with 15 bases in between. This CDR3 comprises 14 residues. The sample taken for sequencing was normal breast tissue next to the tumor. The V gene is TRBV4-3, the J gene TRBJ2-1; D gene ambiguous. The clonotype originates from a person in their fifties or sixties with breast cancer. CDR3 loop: CASSQDARPIGQFF. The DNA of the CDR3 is TGCGCCAGCAGCCAAGACGCCAGACCTATAGGGCAGTTCTTC.